This paragraph reports one T cell receptor beta chain. What it recognizes is unknown. This sample stems from a study of T cells in Graves' hyperthyroidism and ophthalmopathy. Study-level results: Prediction of ophthalmopathy progression came a median approximately 6.6 months pre-onset. Among thyroid clonotypes expanded above 0.001, most also appeared in blood.

Regions amplified from RNA transcripts were the TCR beta CDR3 regions. With the HTBI primer set, the TCR CDR3 went through a first round of RT-PCR. TCRdb reprocessed the multiplex PCR reads via MiXCR and lists one record per CDR3 protein. Of 530,000 or so distinct CDR3 sequences in the sample, just over 45% are singletons; the top ten hold about 7.8%. The sequence came from a woman younger than 30 with Graves' hyperthyroidism. Material for sequencing was peripheral blood or thyroid tissue (not recorded which).

CDR3 amino acids: CSVGDSMSRGSLHF. In nucleotides, the CDR3 is TGCAGCGTTGGTGACAGCATGTCCAGGGGATCCCTCCACTTT. This sequence joins TRBV29-1 and TRBJ1-6; the D gene is possibly TRBD1 (6 bases). This CDR3 is 14 amino acids long. V was clipped by 4 bases and J by 14 bases, with 21 bases between them. Germline CDR1 reads SQVTM; CDR2 reads ANQGSEA.